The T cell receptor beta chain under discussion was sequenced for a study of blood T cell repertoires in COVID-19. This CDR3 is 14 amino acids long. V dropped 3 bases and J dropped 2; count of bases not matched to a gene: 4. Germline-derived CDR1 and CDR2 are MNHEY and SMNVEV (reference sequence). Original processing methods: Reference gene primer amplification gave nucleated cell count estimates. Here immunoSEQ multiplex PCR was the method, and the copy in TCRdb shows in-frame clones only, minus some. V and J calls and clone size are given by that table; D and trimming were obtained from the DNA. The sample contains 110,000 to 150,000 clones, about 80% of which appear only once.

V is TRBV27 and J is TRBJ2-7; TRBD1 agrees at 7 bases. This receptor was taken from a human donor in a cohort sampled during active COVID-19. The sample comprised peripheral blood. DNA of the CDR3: TGTGCCAGCAGTTTCAGGGGGTCCACCTACGAGCAGTACTTC. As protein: CASSFRGSTYEQYF.